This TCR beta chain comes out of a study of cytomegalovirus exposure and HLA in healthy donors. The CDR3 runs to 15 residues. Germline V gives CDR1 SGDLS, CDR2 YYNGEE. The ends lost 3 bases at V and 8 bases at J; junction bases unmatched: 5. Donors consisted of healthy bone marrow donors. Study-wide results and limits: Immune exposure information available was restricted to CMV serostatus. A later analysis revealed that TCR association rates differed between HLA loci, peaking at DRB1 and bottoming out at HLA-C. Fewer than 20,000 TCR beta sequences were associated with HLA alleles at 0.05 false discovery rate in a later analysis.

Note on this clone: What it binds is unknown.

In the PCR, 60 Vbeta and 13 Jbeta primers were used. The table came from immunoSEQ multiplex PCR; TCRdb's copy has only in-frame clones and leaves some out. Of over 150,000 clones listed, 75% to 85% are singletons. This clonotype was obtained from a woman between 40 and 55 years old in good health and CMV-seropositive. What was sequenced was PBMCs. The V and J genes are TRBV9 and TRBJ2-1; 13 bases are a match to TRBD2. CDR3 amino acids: CASSEAGLAGDEQFF. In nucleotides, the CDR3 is TGTGCCAGCAGCGAGGCCGGACTAGCGGGAGATGAGCAGTTCTTC.